The 6 T cell receptor beta chains below were found in one sample sequenced in a study of blood T cell repertoires in COVID-19. TCRdb's copy holds only in-frame clones and misses some; the assay was immunoSEQ multiplex PCR. The sample consists of some 240,000 clones, 80% to 90% of them appearing once. The sequencing input was peripheral blood. These receptors all come from a woman in her 70s with COVID-19, enrolled during active disease.

J is TRBJ1-6 and V is TRBV13, with 7 bases fitting TRBD1. The length of the CDR3 is 14 residues. The junction had 5 bases not matched to a gene; V was cut back by 2 bases and J by 10 bases. Germline CDR1 is PRHDT and CDR2 is FYEKMQ (reference sequence). CDR3 protein: CASSLKGAPSPLHF. The CDR3, as DNA: TGTGCCAGCAGCTTAAAGGGGGCTCCCTCACCCCTCCACTTT.

The genes are TRBV7-9 and TRBJ1-4; D gene ambiguous. Germline V CDR1 and CDR2: SEHNR, FQNEAQ (reference sequence). V lost 2 bases and J 5 bases, leaving 18 bases between the germline ends. The CDR3 is 17 amino acids. The CDR3 region is CASSLSPVRNPNEKLFF. In DNA form, the CDR3 reads TGTGCCAGCAGCTTAAGTCCCGTGAGGAACCCAAATGAAAAACTGTTTTTT.

The CDR3 DNA sequence: TGCGCCAGCAGCTTGGAGGACAGGGGGGAGCAGTACTTC. Translation gives CASSLEDRGEQYF. The chain uses TRBV5-1 and TRBJ2-7; 10 nucleotides line up with TRBD1. The CDR3 has 13 amino acids. From germline, CDR1 is SGHRS and CDR2 YFSETQ. Germline trimming cut 0 bases from V and 7 bases from J; bases unmatched to any gene: 1.

The CDR3 DNA follows: TGTGCCAGCAGCAATGGGCCCCAGGGGAACACTGAAGCTTTCTTT. This sequence encodes CASSNGPQGNTEAFF. The chain has TRBV28 and TRBJ1-1; weak D call: TRBD1 (5 bases). V was trimmed by 6 bases and J by 1 base, leaving 15 bases between them. CDR3 length: 15 amino acids. Looked up from germline, CDR1 is MDHEN and CDR2 is SYDVKM.

J is TRBJ2-1 and V is TRBV7-8, with D hard to call. This CDR3 region has 15 residues. From germline, CDR1 is SGHVS and CDR2 FQNEAQ. Between the trimmed V and J ends, which lost 5 bases and 0 bases, there was a span of 11 bases. DNA for the CDR3: TGTGCCAGCAGCCCGACTGGTGCCTCCTACAATGAGCAGTTCTTC. Translation: CASSPTGASYNEQFF.

V is TRBV2 and J is TRBJ2-2; TRBD1 aligns across 7 bases. This CDR3 has 14 amino acids. V lost 6 bases to trimming and J lost 7 bases; unmatched junction nucleotides: 8. Germline CDR1 is SNHLY and CDR2 is FYNNEI. Here the CDR3 DNA reads TGTGCCAGCAGGAATACAGGGGTGAGCGGGGAGCTGTTTTTT. Translating it yields CASRNTGVSGELFF.